The clone carrying this T cell receptor (beta chain) was counted only a few times. Repertoires were generated with immunoSEQ multiplex PCR, while TCRdb's copy carries only in-frame clones and drops some. The sample yields 15,000 to 20,000 clones, under 80% seen once. The source of the sample is a study of sequential checkpoint blockade in melanoma. On the study more broadly: Both treatment sequences were followed by maintenance nivolumab.

The CDR3 length is 14 residues. V gave up 4 bases and J gave up 4 bases, with 9 bases separating them. CDR1 and CDR2 (germline): SGHDT, YYEEEE. Treatment indicated: randomized to nivolumab then ipilimumab (arm A) or the reverse (arm B). DNA-damaging chemotherapy had not been given to any patient beforehand. Live CD3+CD8+ CD19− CD56− cells were sorted from PBMCs. This material consisted of CD8+ T cells sorted from blood (inferred from file names), taken from a patient given nivolumab and ipilimumab in sequence. This receptor was obtained from a human donor with melanoma. J is TRBJ1-6 and V is TRBV5-6; TRBD1 is a possible D gene (5 bases). The CDR3 nucleotides read TGTGCCAGCAGCACGCAGGGTTATAATTCACCCCTCCACTTT. It is translated as CASSTQGYNSPLHF.